This T cell receptor (beta chain) was recovered during a study of glioma-infiltrating T cells. Study in general: Glioma patients had dexamethasone for six or fewer days before surgery. Blood libraries targeted about 4- to 11-fold coverage of about 900,000 T cells. Whole-study findings and limits: Non-neoplastic patients had below-expected tissue-blood divergence, while all gliomas exceeded expectation.

To note about this clonotype: Its target is unknown.

Trimming removed 7 bases at V and 2 bases at J, with 14 bases between. The CDR3 runs to 14 residues. TCR alpha and beta CDR3 regions were amplified from RNA using iRepertoire nested multiplex PCR. TCRdb independently ran MiXCR on the multiplex PCR reads; one entry per CDR3 protein. The top ten hold approximately 12% of the sample, which has 300,000 to 450,000 distinct CDR3 sequences, roughly two fifths seen once. Sequencing used glioma tissue, nonneoplastic brain tissue, or PBMCs (not recorded which). The rearrangement joins TRBV12-3 or TRBV12-4 to TRBJ2-5, with D perhaps being TRBD1 or TRBD2 (5 bases each). The TCR originated in a human donor with low-grade glioma or glioblastoma, undergoing nonglioma brain surgery, or in good health (not recorded which). As DNA, the CDR3 is TGTGCCAGCACCGTCAATTGGGGGCAAGAGACCCAGTACTTC. Translated: CASTVNWGQETQYF.